What follows are 7 T cell receptor beta chains derived from one specimen sequenced in a study of human T cells and chemical hapten exposure. Time point in this sample: patch test 2, 6 weeks after DPC sensitization. Indicated treatment: therapeutic diphenylcyclopropenone sensitization with weekly scalp DPC. MiXCR, applied by TCRdb to the RACE reads, yields one record per CDR3 protein. The table shows 75,000 to 95,000 distinct CDR3 sequences, with about 10% occurring only once. Specimen: whole blood, collected in connection with sensitization to the hapten diphenylcyclopropenone (DPC). The receptors were gathered from a man aged 40-49 years with alopecia areata. Some clones in this sample may be carry-over from other donors' samples.

The chain employs TRBV9 and TRBJ2-1; 8 bases fit TRBD2. V lost 2 bases to trimming and J lost 9 bases; unmatched junction nucleotides: 1. CDR1 and CDR2 from the germline V gene are SGDLS and YYNGEE. The CDR3 contains 12 residues. For the CDR3, the DNA is TGTGCCAGCAGCGTCACTAGCGGTGAGCAGTTCTTC. It translates to CASSVTSGEQFF.

This clonotype was detected a few times. J is TRBJ2-3 and V is TRBV4-2; TRBD1 or TRBD2 may be the D gene (5 bases each). Per the germline V gene, CDR1 is LGHNA and CDR2 is YNFKEQ. The CDR3 contains 17 residues. V was clipped by 2 bases and J by 5 bases, with 20 bases between them. The CDR3 region has the DNA TGTGCCAGCAGCCAATTGGCCCCGGGACGGGTAGGAGATACGCAGTATTTT. Translated, it gives CASSQLAPGRVGDTQYF.

The chain recombines TRBV19 with TRBJ1-2, with a tentative D call TRBD1 (5 bases). Looked up from germline, CDR1 is LNHDA and CDR2 is SQIVND (reference sequence). V lost 11 bases and J lost 8, with 15 bases in between. The CDR3 is 11 residues long. The CDR3 here is CAGGGTGGYTF. The CDR3 DNA reads TGTGCCGGGGGGGGGACCGGAGGCTACACCTTC.

The rearrangement links TRBV7-2 to TRBJ2-3; 7 nucleotides match TRBD2. Per the germline V gene, CDR1 is SGHTA and CDR2 is FQGNSA. The CDR3 is 14 amino acids. Unmatched junction bases numbered 4, after V lost 1 base and J lost 6 bases. CDR3 bases: TGTGCCAGCAGCTTAGGGGGGGGGTCGGATACGCAGTATTTT. The encoded protein is CASSLGGGSDTQYF.

A few counts support this clonotype. This chain links TRBV19 with TRBJ1-2; 9 bases align to TRBD1. Germline values: CDR1 LNHDA, CDR2 SQIVND (reference sequence). The J segment lost 4 bases and the V segment lost 3 bases, leaving 6 bases of the junction unmatched. This CDR3 spans 15 amino acids. CDR3 in amino acids: CASSILGTGPYGYTF. The DNA for the CDR3 is TGTGCCAGTAGTATCCTTGGGACAGGGCCCTATGGCTACACCTTC.

The DNA for the CDR3 is TGCGCCAGCAGGACTAGCGGCACAGATACGCAGTATTTT. It is translated as CASRTSGTDTQYF. The rearrangement joins TRBV5-1 to TRBJ2-3; 8 nucleotides line up with TRBD2. From germline, CDR1 is SGHRS and CDR2 YFSETQ. After removal of 5 bases from V and 1 base from J, the junction contained 0 bases not matched to a gene. The CDR3 has 13 amino acids.

The chain uses TRBV11-2 and TRBJ1-1; no clear D gene. CDR1 and CDR2 (germline): SGHAT, FQNNGV. The CDR3 runs to 15 residues. V lost 4 bases to trimming and J lost 1 base, with 13 bases between them. In DNA form, the CDR3 reads TGTGCCAGCAGCTCAGACTTGACCGAGAACACTGAAGCTTTCTTT. Residues: CASSSDLTENTEAFF.